Sequencing of this T cell receptor (beta chain) was carried out in a study of blood T cells in healthy people across ages. The CDR3 is 18 amino acids. The germline V gene has CDR1 SGHTA and CDR2 FQGNSA. Together with a sample-barcoded 5' primer, a J-beta primer mix was included in a second PCR lasting about 6 to 12 cycles. Each CDR3 protein gets one entry after TCRdb re-called the 5' RACE reads with MiXCR. The sample consists of 800,000 to 900,000 distinct CDR3 sequences, roughly 60% of them appearing once. This receptor was identified in a man aged 25 to 40 in good health. The sequenced sample consisted of blood. This chain joins TRBV7-2 and TRBJ2-5; 15 nucleotides align to TRBD2. Near its end, the DNA agrees better with TRBJ2-1, so the J call may be wrong. CDR3 nucleotide sequence: TGTGCCAGCAGTTTAACCGGGACTAGCGGGGGGAACCAAGAGACCCAGTTCTTC. Residues: CASSLTGTSGGNQETQFF.